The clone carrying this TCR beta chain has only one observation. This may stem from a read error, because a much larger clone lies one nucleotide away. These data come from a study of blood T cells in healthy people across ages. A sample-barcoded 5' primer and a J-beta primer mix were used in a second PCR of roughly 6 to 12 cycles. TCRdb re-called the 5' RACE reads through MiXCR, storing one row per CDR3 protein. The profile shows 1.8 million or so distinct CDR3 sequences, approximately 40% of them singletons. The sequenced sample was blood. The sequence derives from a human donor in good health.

The CDR3 nucleotides are TGTGCCCGGGAGCTTTCTGGGGCCAACGTCCTGACTTTC. Protein: CARELSGANVLTF. The rearrangement links TRBV30 to TRBJ2-6; a possible D gene is TRBD2 (6 bases). Germline CDR1 GTSNPN, CDR2 SVGIG (reference sequence). This CDR3 comprises 13 residues. Trimming removed 8 bases from V and 1 base from J, with 9 bases in between.